This TCR beta chain was recovered during a study of cytomegalovirus exposure and HLA in healthy donors. CDR1 and CDR2 from the germline V gene are MNHEY and SVGAGI. The CDR3 runs to 15 residues. With 2 bases removed from V and 9 bases from J, the gap between germline ends came to 14 bases. Amplification used 60 Vbeta primers and 13 Jbeta primers. The assay was immunoSEQ multiplex PCR, and TCRdb's table has in-frame clones only and misses some. Among 150,000 to 200,000 clones, 85% to 90% were seen once, and the ten largest hold roughly 1.7%. The sequence derives from a woman aged 18-29 years in good health and CMV-seronegative. The sample consisted of PBMCs. This sequence joins TRBV6-5 and TRBJ1-6; TRBD1 might be the D (5 bases). In DNA form, the CDR3 reads TGTGCCAGCAGTTACGGACACTTAGGGGCTTCACCCCTCCACTTT. Translating it yields CASSYGHLGASPLHF.